Presented here are 14 T cell receptor beta chains from one specimen sequenced in a study of shared clonotypes between healthy human individuals. TCRdb keeps only in-frame clones here, not all; method: immunoSEQ multiplex PCR. The repertoire has over a million clones, 95% to 99% of them found once; the top ten carry roughly 0.42%. Source material: naive CD4+ T cells sorted from blood. Specified subset: CD45RA+ positively selected. These receptor sequences come from a man between 25 and 39 years old in good health.

The CDR3 sequence: CASAWTGRTGELFF. The CDR3 nucleotides are TGTGCCAGCGCGTGGACAGGGCGGACCGGGGAGCTGTTTTTT. This chain uses TRBV6-5 with TRBJ2-2; 8 nucleotides match TRBD1. The CDR3 extends over 14 amino acids. Germline CDR1 and CDR2: MNHEY and SVGAGI. The trim removed 8 bases at V and 5 bases at J, leaving 7 bases unmatched.

The V gene is TRBV28, the J gene TRBJ2-5, with D possibly matching TRBD1 (6 bases). V was cut by 6 bases and J by 6 bases, with 11 bases left in between. The CDR3 loop spans 12 amino acids. Germline V gives CDR1 MDHEN, CDR2 SYDVKM. Here the CDR3 reads CASRVQGKTQYF. In DNA form, the CDR3 reads TGTGCCAGCAGGGTACAGGGAAAGACCCAGTACTTC.

V usage is TRBV18 and J usage is TRBJ1-2, with a weak D call TRBD1 (5 bases). The CDR3 loop spans 15 amino acids. V was shortened by 2 bases and J by 4 bases, with 14 bases between the two germline ends. Germline values: CDR1 KGHSH, CDR2 LQKENI. CDR3 amino acids: CASSPTPSGLYGYTF. CDR3 in DNA: TGTGCCAGCTCACCAACTCCGTCAGGGCTCTATGGCTACACCTTC. Full variable domain (outside the CDR3, taken from reference TRBV18 and TRBJ1-2): NAGVMQNPRHLVRRRGQEARLRCSPMKGHSHVYWYRQLPEEGLKFMVYLQKENIIDESGMPKERFSAEFPKEGPSILRIQQVVRGDSAAYFCASSPTPSGLYGYTFGSGTRLTVV.

The chain joins TRBV20-1 to TRBJ1-2, with D possibly TRBD1 on 5 matching bases. Per the germline V gene, CDR1 is DFQATT and CDR2 is SNEGSKA (reference sequence). The CDR3 contains 11 residues. V shed 7 bases and J shed 12 bases, with 18 bases lying between them. The CDR3 loop reads CSVSPGTRNTF. In DNA, the CDR3 is TGCAGTGTCTCGCCCGGGACTAGAAACACCTTC.

The V and J genes are TRBV6-4 and TRBJ2-2; D perhaps matches TRBD2 (6 bases). CDR3 length: 17 residues. Germline V gene lookup returns CDR1 MRHNA and CDR2 SNTAGT. The V gene lost 6 bases and the J gene lost 3 bases, with 20 bases spanning the gap. Here the CDR3 reads CASSRIGGRSHTGELFF. For the CDR3, the DNA is TGTGCCAGCAGCCGCATCGGGGGTCGGTCCCACACCGGGGAGCTGTTTTTT.

The chain recombines TRBV11-2 with TRBJ2-1; 8 nucleotides match TRBD2. This CDR3 contains 15 residues. Germline V gene data show CDR1 as SGHAT and CDR2 as FQNNGV. V was pared by 5 bases and J by 3 bases, with 6 bases of the junction left unmatched. The CDR3 protein is CASSVLAGLYNEQFF. The CDR3 bases are TGTGCCAGCAGCGTGCTAGCGGGCCTCTACAATGAGCAGTTCTTC.

This sequence joins TRBV18 and TRBJ2-3, with a weak D call TRBD2 (7 bases). This CDR3 comprises 16 residues. CDR1 is KGHSH and CDR2 is LQKENI in the germline V gene. Trimming left V 0 bases short and J 1 base short, with 11 bases between. The DNA for the CDR3 is TGTGCCAGCTCACCACCGGTAGGGGGGGGCACAGATACGCAGTATTTT. Its translation is CASSPPVGGGTDTQYF.

The chain combines TRBV2 with TRBJ1-2, with D possibly TRBD1 on 5 matching bases. V gave up 3 bases and J gave up 4 bases, with 9 bases separating them. In germline, CDR1 is SNHLY, CDR2 FYNNEI. The CDR3 extends over 13 amino acids. The CDR3 coding sequence is TGTGCCAGCAGTGACGCGAGGGGCTATGGCTACACCTTC. Translating gives CASSDARGYGYTF.

J is TRBJ2-7 and V is TRBV4-3; D perhaps matches TRBD2 (6 bases). Germline assignment: CDR1 LGHNA and CDR2 YSLEER. V lost 0 bases, J lost 0 bases, and 12 bases lay in between. CDR3 length: 16 residues. DNA of the CDR3: TGCGCCAGCAGCCAAGAGCCGGGGGTAAGCTCCTACGAGCAGTACTTC. Translation: CASSQEPGVSSYEQYF.

As to this clone: The germline gene is not matched at one end of the junction; a read error may be the cause. This chain uses TRBV28 with TRBJ2-1; D unresolved. Germline CDR1 MDHEN, CDR2 SYDVKM. This CDR3 has 12 amino acids. The CDR3: CASSLPYDEQFF. DNA for the CDR3: TGTGCCAGCAGCCTCCCCTACGATGAGCAGTTCTTC.

On this clone itself: The sample contains more than one DNA sequence encoding this CDR3. CDR3 DNA sequence: TGTGCCAGCTCACCACCGGGACAGGGTACAGATACGCAGTATTTT. It encodes CASSPPGQGTDTQYF. This chain connects TRBV18 to TRBJ2-3; TRBD1 matches at 9 bases. The CDR3 totals 15 residues. The trim removed 0 bases at V and 3 bases at J, leaving 1 base unmatched. Germline CDR1 KGHSH, CDR2 LQKENI.

The V gene is TRBV5-1, the J gene TRBJ2-7; TRBD2 is a possible D gene (6 bases). Trimming left V 4 bases short and J 4 bases short, with 12 bases between. Germline assignment: CDR1 SGHRS and CDR2 YFSETQ. This CDR3 region has 13 residues. The CDR3 sequence: CASSRERVYEQYF. Written as DNA, the CDR3 is TGCGCCAGCAGCCGAGAGCGGGTTTACGAGCAGTACTTC.

This rearrangement joins TRBV7-2 to TRBJ2-7; TRBD2 aligns across 7 bases. The germline V gene encodes CDR1 SGHTA and CDR2 FQGNSA. The CDR3 contains 15 residues. The junction had 12 bases not matched to a gene; V was cut back by 5 bases and J by 5 bases. CDR3 region: CASSRQGGSFNEQYF. The CDR3 DNA follows: TGTGCCAGCAGCCGTCAGGGAGGGAGTTTCAACGAGCAGTACTTC. Together with reference TRBV7-2 and TRBJ2-7, the CDR3 gives the full variable domain: GAGVSQSPSNKVTEKGKDVELRCDPISGHTALYWYRQSLGQGLEFLIYFQGNSAPDKSGLPSDRFSAERTGGSVSTLTIQRTQQEDSAVYLCASSRQGGSFNEQYFGPGTRLTVT.

A word on this clone: This same CDR3 is encoded by further DNA sequences in the sample. J is TRBJ2-7 and V is TRBV2; no clear D gene. Germline lookup yields CDR1 SNHLY and CDR2 FYNNEI. This CDR3 is 10 amino acids long. V lost 3 bases and J lost 5, with 2 bases in between. The CDR3 coding sequence is TGTGCCAGCAGTGACCACGAGCAGTACTTC. This gives the protein CASSDHEQYF.